A single sample is the source of the 15 T cell receptor beta chains below, sequenced in a study of blood T cell repertoires in COVID-19. Profiling relied on immunoSEQ multiplex PCR, and the TCRdb table lists in-frame clones only, not all of them. Of about 210,000 clones listed, roughly nine tenths are singletons. The sequencing sample was made of peripheral blood. These receptors were collected from a man under 40 with acute or convalescent COVID-19.

This chain joins TRBV18 and TRBJ2-5; tentatively, D is TRBD1 (6 bases). Germline V gene data show CDR1 as KGHSH and CDR2 as LQKENI. Trimming took off 6 bases at V and 2 bases at J, with 16 bases between the two ends. The CDR3 runs to 15 residues. The CDR3 sequence: CASSPITGLQETQYF. For the CDR3, the DNA is TGTGCCAGCTCCCCTATAACAGGGTTACAAGAGACCCAGTACTTC.

The chain has TRBV6-5 and TRBJ1-4; TRBD1 matches 8 bases. Germline-derived CDR1 and CDR2 are MNHEY and SVGAGI. The junction had 3 bases not matched to a gene; V was cut back by 2 bases and J by 4 bases. The CDR3 is made up of 15 amino acids. CDR3 in DNA: TGTGCCAGCAGTTACACGACAGGGGATAATGAAAAACTGTTTTTT. Its protein is CASSYTTGDNEKLFF.

V gene TRBV30 combines with J gene TRBJ2-7; D is unresolved. This CDR3 has 15 residues. Trimming took off 0 bases at V and 1 base at J, with 13 bases between the two ends. Germline V CDR1 and CDR2: GTSNPN, SVGIG (reference sequence). This chain's CDR3 is CAWSVAGQLSYEQYF. The CDR3 DNA reads as TGTGCCTGGAGTGTAGCAGGTCAGCTTTCCTACGAGCAGTACTTC.

The chain carries TRBV9 and TRBJ2-7, with 7 bases that match TRBD2. The CDR3 contains 13 residues. Germline loops: CDR1 SGDLS, CDR2 YYNGEE. The V gene end was trimmed by 5 bases and the J gene end by 2 bases; junction bases not matched to a gene: 4. The CDR3 loop is CASSTGTTYEQYF. The CDR3 bases are TGTGCCAGCAGTACCGGGACTACCTACGAGCAGTACTTC.

V usage is TRBV6-1 and J usage is TRBJ1-2, with TRBD1 as a possible D gene (5 bases). This CDR3 region has 14 residues. Germline loops: CDR1 MNHNS, CDR2 SASEGT. V gave up 2 bases and J gave up 7 bases, with 14 bases separating them. CDR3 sequence reads: CASSEYVQGGGYTF. For the CDR3, the DNA is TGTGCCAGCAGTGAATACGTTCAGGGAGGTGGCTACACCTTC.

The chain recombines TRBV27 with TRBJ2-7; D ambiguous. CDR3 length: 13 residues. Deletions cut 3 bases from V and 7 bases from J, with 13 bases between. Germline CDR1 MNHEY, CDR2 SMNVEV (reference sequence). CDR3: CASSFIPSREQYF. The CDR3 nucleotides read TGTGCCAGCAGTTTTATCCCCTCCAGGGAGCAGTACTTC.

V gene TRBV9 combines with J gene TRBJ1-3, with a possible D match to TRBD1 (6 bases). CDR1 and CDR2 from the germline V gene are SGDLS and YYNGEE. The CDR3 has 18 amino acids. The V end was cut by 0 bases, the J end by 1 base, with 17 bases between. The chain's CDR3 is CASSVGGGGTASGNTIYF. The CDR3 DNA reads as TGTGCCAGCAGCGTAGGAGGGGGGGGAACTGCTTCTGGAAACACCATATATTTT.

The V call is TRBV6-5, the J call TRBJ2-1, with 9 bases matching TRBD2. The trim removed 2 bases at V and 8 bases at J, leaving 7 bases unmatched. The CDR3 runs to 15 residues. Germline V lookup: CDR1 MNHEY, CDR2 SVGAGI. In nucleotides, the CDR3 is TGTGCCAGCAGTTACAGGCTAGCGGGATACCATGAGCAGTTCTTC. It codes for CASSYRLAGYHEQFF.

The chain uses TRBV2 and TRBJ2-7; 7 positions agree with TRBD1. Germline V lookup: CDR1 SNHLY, CDR2 FYNNEI. The CDR3 is 12 amino acids. V lost 8 bases to trimming and J lost 2 bases; unmatched junction nucleotides: 3. DNA of the CDR3: TGTGCCAGCCGGGACAGAACCTACGAGCAGTACTTC. Its protein is CASRDRTYEQYF. Drawing the rest from reference TRBV2 and TRBJ2-7, the complete variable domain is EPEVTQTPSHQVTQMGQEVILRCVPISNHLYFYWYRQILGQKVEFLVSFYNNEISEKSEIFDDQFSVERPDGSNFTLKIRSTKLEDSAMYFCASRDRTYEQYFGPGTRLTVT.

This clone came up a few times. The chain employs TRBV28 and TRBJ1-3, with 10 bases matching TRBD1. After removal of 2 bases from V and 4 bases from J, the junction contained 8 bases not matched to a gene. Germline CDR1 and CDR2: MDHEN and SYDVKM. This CDR3 comprises 17 residues. In DNA form, the CDR3 reads TGTGCCAGCAGTTTAGTCGGACAGGGGGTGTCCGGAAACACCATATATTTT. Amino acids: CASSLVGQGVSGNTIYF.

This clone has just a few counts. CDR3 nucleotides: TGTGCCAGCAGCTTAGACGGGTCGCGGATAGACTCCTACGAGCAGTACTTC. It codes for CASSLDGSRIDSYEQYF. J is TRBJ2-7 and V is TRBV7-9; no reliable D call. Deletions cut 1 base from V and 0 bases from J, with 16 bases between. Germline lookup yields CDR1 SEHNR and CDR2 FQNEAQ (reference sequence). The CDR3 extends over 17 amino acids.

The chain employs TRBV28 and TRBJ1-5; weak D call: TRBD1 (5 bases). Germline V CDR1 and CDR2: MDHEN, SYDVKM. CDR3 length: 15 amino acids. Trimming took off 3 bases at V and 6 bases at J, with 15 bases between the two ends. The CDR3 here is CASSLGGRRGQPQHF. CDR3 nucleotides: TGTGCCAGCAGTTTGGGGGGGAGAAGGGGTCAGCCCCAGCATTTT.

This chain connects TRBV9 to TRBJ1-2; 8 bases map to TRBD1. The germline V gene has CDR1 SGDLS and CDR2 YYNGEE. Losses at the gene ends were 6 bases for V and 5 bases for J; bases not matched to a gene: 12. The CDR3 runs to 15 residues. The CDR3 loop reads CASTHQGAESYGYTF. DNA of the CDR3: TGTGCCAGCACGCACCAGGGGGCGGAATCATATGGCTACACCTTC.

CDR3: CASSQGTGPNIQYF. CDR3 DNA sequence: TGTGCCAGCAGCCAAGGGACAGGGCCAAACATTCAGTACTTC. V and J are TRBV3-1 (or the pseudogene TRBV3-2) and TRBJ2-4, with TRBD1 matching 8 bases. The CDR3 has 14 residues. V lost 1 base and J lost 6; bases outside the gene matches: 2. Per germline, CDR1 LGHDT and CDR2 YNNKEL (reference sequence).

V is TRBV13 and J is TRBJ1-5; D remains unclear. Deletions cut 0 bases from V and 3 bases from J, with 6 bases between. Per the germline V gene, CDR1 is PRHDT and CDR2 is FYEKMQ (reference sequence). The CDR3 is 14 amino acids. In DNA, the CDR3 is TGTGCCAGCAGCTTAGGGCAGATCAATCAGCCCCAGCATTTT. This gives the protein CASSLGQINQPQHF.